This T cell receptor beta chain is drawn from a study of blood T cell repertoires in COVID-19 (dated by TCRdb to the early 2020s). For the wider study: Samples from collaborators originated in the United States, Italy and Spain and spanned both the acute and convalescent phases of COVID-19. The material from the prospective study consisted of cDNA or gDNA derived from T cells, B-cell-depleted T cells, or PBMCs. The dataset comprised deeply sampled blood TCRbeta repertoires from subjects exposed to, actively infected with, or recovered from COVID-19. The repertoires were made available in a free public database intended to serve as a resource for research on the immune response to SARS-CoV-2. Samples were obtained from the ongoing ImmuneRACE study (first 160 participants) and from 1,254 subjects provided by 6 global collaborators. The sample metadata nearly always contained a de-identified subject ID, COVID-19 status, age in years and sex. HLA class I and class II types, where available, came from metadata supplied by the sample provider rather than from assay-based typing.

Taken from cysteine to phenylalanine, the CDR3 has 17 residues. Kept here is only the CDR3 DNA, which spans 51 bases and is read in frame from base 1. At the junction V is shortened by 3 bases and J by 0 bases; bases outside the gene matches: 5. From the germline V gene, CDR1 is MGHDK and CDR2 is SYGVNS. TCRbeta CDR3 regions were amplified from genomic DNA using the immunoSEQ Assay, a bias-controlled multiplex PCR. As for the original processing: The number of nucleated cells in each sample was estimated by amplification of reference gene primers within the assay. To quantify the absolute abundance of each unique TCRbeta CDR3 rearrangement, sequence reads were collapsed and filtered. For each sample, productive Simpson clonality was calculated as the square root of Simpson's diversity index over productive rearrangements. TCRdb provides this immuneACCESS table in a form limited to in-frame rearrangements. Some clones are lacking; in checked studies, under half of them reflect an unresolved V gene, and why the rest are absent is not known. V and J calls and clone size are as listed in that table; D and trimming were resolved from the DNA. This sample comprises roughly 250,000 clones, approximately 86% of them detected only once. The top ten hold roughly 0.8% of the sample.

The sample holds a few counts of this clone. It lacks a known antigen. The record has no base qualities; no much larger clone is one base away. What the work shows at the level of the full study, not this receptor alone: The quantity of clinical and demographic metadata differed by source and by participant and was supplied without curation.

Each collaborating institution followed its own protocols to collect whole blood in K2EDTA tubes. For TCRbeta analysis, collaborator samples were shipped as frozen whole blood, as isolated PBMCs, or as DNA extracted from either sample type. The source of this sequence is a woman younger than 45 with acute or convalescent COVID-19. The sample comprised peripheral blood. This sequence uses TRBV25-1 and TRBJ2-2; a stretch of 9 junction bases matches TRBD1. The CDR3 amino acid sequence is: CASSDQQGASNTGELFF. The DNA sequence follows: TGTGCCAGCAGTGATCAACAGGGGGCGTCGAACACCGGGGAGCTGTTTTTT.